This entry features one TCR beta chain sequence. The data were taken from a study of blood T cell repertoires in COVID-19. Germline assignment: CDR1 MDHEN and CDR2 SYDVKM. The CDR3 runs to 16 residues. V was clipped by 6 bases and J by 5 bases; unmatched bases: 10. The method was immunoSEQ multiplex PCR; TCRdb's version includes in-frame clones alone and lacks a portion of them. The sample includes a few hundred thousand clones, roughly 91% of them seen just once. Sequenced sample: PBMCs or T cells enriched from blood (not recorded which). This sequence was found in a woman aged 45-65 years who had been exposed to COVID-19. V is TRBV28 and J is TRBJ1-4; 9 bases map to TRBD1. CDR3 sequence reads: CASRPFGTGKNEKLFF. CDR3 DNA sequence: TGTGCCAGCAGGCCATTTGGGACAGGGAAGAATGAAAAACTGTTTTTT.